This is a list of T cell receptor beta chains from one sample in a study of T cells in localized non-small cell lung cancer. The repertoire was sequenced with immunoSEQ multiplex PCR; TCRdb's copy has only in-frame clones and lacks some. The sample has about 78,000 clones; about four fifths are singletons. The sequencing here drew on peripheral blood, taken before any cancer treatment. The origin of the receptors is a man between 35 and 75 years old with stage I lung adenocarcinoma. Both conserved end residues are part of each CDR3. The D gene is left open where the match is weak. Rows give clone size only sometimes, using once, few, many, or a class for an expanded clone.

abundance	d_gene	v_gene	j_gene	CDR3nt	CDR3aa
few	TRBD1	TRBV29-1	TRBJ1-1	TGCAGCGTCGAACAGGGGAGTAGCACTGAAGCTTTCTTT	CSVEQGSSTEAFF
.	.	TRBV13	TRBJ2-5	TGTGCCAGCAGCTTAGGGGGCAGAGGCCAAGAGACCCAGTACTTC	CASSLGGRGQETQYF
.	TRBD2	TRBV9	TRBJ2-1	TGTGCCAGCAGCGTGGGACTAGCTAGCAATGAGCAGTTCTTC	CASSVGLASNEQFF
.	.	TRBV7-9	TRBJ2-5	TGTGCCAGCAGCTTTTCCGGGGGTGTAAGAGAGACCCAGTACTTC	CASSFSGGVRETQYF
.	TRBD2	TRBV7-6	TRBJ2-7	TGTGCCAGCAGCAACACCCTAGCGGGAGCCCCCTACGAGCAGTACTTC	CASSNTLAGAPYEQYF
.	TRBD1	TRBV29-1	TRBJ2-5	TGCAGCGTTGTAGGTAGGGGGCTACAAGAGACCCAGTACTTC	CSVVGRGLQETQYF
.	.	TRBV18	TRBJ2-5	TGTGCCAGCTCATTGGCTGGGGTAGAACAAGAGACCCAGTACTTC	CASSLAGVEQETQYF
.	TRBD1	TRBV2	TRBJ2-7	TGTGCCGGGACAGGGGGCAGCGAGCAGTACTTC	CAGTGGSEQYF
.	TRBD2	TRBV5-4	TRBJ2-1	TGTGCCACCCGGACTAGCGGGCGCTACAATGAGCAGTTCTTC	CATRTSGRYNEQFF
.	.	TRBV7-6	TRBJ2-1	TGTGCCAGCAGCTTATCGCGCGAGCAGTTCTTC	CASSLSREQFF
.	.	TRBV21-1	TRBJ1-1	TGTGCCAGCAGCAAACGGTTGGCAGTAGAGAACACTGAAGCTTTCTTT	CASSKRLAVENTEAFF
.	.	TRBV15	TRBJ1-1	TGTGCCACCAGCCCTGCGGGTTTCGAAGCTTTCTTT	CATSPAGFEAFF
.	.	TRBV9	TRBJ2-1	TGTGCCAGCAGCGTAGTGGGTTGGGACGGAAATGAGCAGTTCTTC	CASSVVGWDGNEQFF
.	.	TRBV18	TRBJ2-1	TGTGCCAGCTCACCAATTTTACACAATGAGCAGTTCTTC	CASSPILHNEQFF
few	.	TRBV28	TRBJ1-2	TGTGCCAGCAGTTTAACAGGAAACTATGGCTACACCTTC	CASSLTGNYGYTF
.	TRBD2	TRBV5-4	TRBJ2-1	TGTGCCAGCAGCCCCCTGGCCCAACTAGCGGGAGAGACGAATGAGCAGTTCTTC	CASSPLAQLAGETNEQFF
.	TRBD1	TRBV7-8	TRBJ2-1	TGTGCCAGCAGCCCCCGACAGGGTTACAATGAGCAGTTCTTC	CASSPRQGYNEQFF
once	.	TRBV6-9	TRBJ1-6	TGTGCCAGCAGTTACTCCGGGAGAGGTTCACCCCTCCACTTT	CASSYSGRGSPLHF
.	.	TRBV21-1	TRBJ2-7	TGTGCCAGCAGCACGATTACGAAGAGCTACGAGCAGTACTTC	CASSTITKSYEQYF
few	.	TRBV2	TRBJ1-6	TGTGCCAGCAGTGAAACAGCGGACGGGTATTCACCCCTCCACTTT	CASSETADGYSPLHF
once	.	TRBV4-1	TRBJ1-1	TGCGCCAGCAGCCAAGATGTCCAGAGTAGACACCAAGCTTTCTTT	CASSQDVQSRHQAFF
.	.	TRBV4-1	TRBJ1-2	TGCGCCAGCAGCCGGAGGGTGGAGAACTATGGCTACACCTTC	CASSRRVENYGYTF
.	.	TRBV6-5	TRBJ2-5	TGTGCCAGCAGTACCTGGGACACCCAAGAGACCCAGTACTTC	CASSTWDTQETQYF
once	.	TRBV29-1	TRBJ1-1	TGCAGCGTTGAAGGGAATACTGAAGCTTTCTTT	CSVEGNTEAFF
few	.	TRBV5-6	TRBJ1-1	TGTGCCAGCAGCTTGGTGGTACTTATGAACACTGAAGCTTTCTTT	CASSLVVLMNTEAFF
.	.	TRBV2	TRBJ1-1	TGTGCCAGCAGTGAAGCTTTAGGGATGAACACTGAAGCTTTCTTT	CASSEALGMNTEAFF
.	.	TRBV7-9	TRBJ1-4	TGTGCCAGCAGCCCTACGACAGCAACTAATGAAAAACTGTTTTTT	CASSPTTATNEKLFF
.	.	TRBV18	TRBJ1-1	TGTGCCAGCTCACCGGGTCCACCCCTGGGGGTTGAAGCTTTCTTT	CASSPGPPLGVEAFF
medium-sized	.	TRBV14	TRBJ1-1	TGTGCCAGCAGCCAAGTAACCGGGTGGGACACTGAAGCTTTCTTT	CASSQVTGWDTEAFF
.	.	TRBV18	TRBJ1-4	TGTGCCACCAGGAGGGATAGGGGAAGCGAAAAACTGTTTTTT	CATRRDRGSEKLFF
.	.	TRBV18	TRBJ1-3	TGTGCCAGCTCACGAGGGGGGACAACATCTTCCTCTGGAAACACCATATATTTT	CASSRGGTTSSSGNTIYF
once	TRBD1	TRBV30	TRBJ1-2	TGTGCCTGGAACCCGGGACAGGGGAGGGGCTACACCTTC	CAWNPGQGRGYTF
.	.	TRBV5-8	TRBJ2-1	TGTGCCAGCAGCTTGGCCTCGGTATTTGGGGCTGAGCAGTTCTTC	CASSLASVFGAEQFF
.	.	TRBV4-2	TRBJ1-1	TGTGCCAGCAGCCAAGTTAGTATTAGGCCGGAAGCTTTCTTT	CASSQVSIRPEAFF
.	TRBD1	TRBV19	TRBJ1-4	TGTGCCAGTAGAGATGGGGGACAGTATAATGAAAAACTGTTTTTT	CASRDGGQYNEKLFF
.	.	TRBV6-1	TRBJ2-3	TGTGCCAGCAGTTGGGGAGAAAGCACAGATACGCAGTATTTT	CASSWGESTDTQYF
.	.	TRBV6-1	TRBJ1-6	TGTGCCAGCAGTGTTGGTCGAGGGGCAAATTCACCCCTCCACTTT	CASSVGRGANSPLHF
.	.	TRBV7-9	TRBJ2-1	TGTGCCAGCAGCTTCGGACCAGAGCAGTTCTTC	CASSFGPEQFF
.	TRBD2	TRBV2	TRBJ2-7	TGTGCCAGTTGGACTAGCGGGGGCTACGAGCAGTACTTC	CASWTSGGYEQYF
.	TRBD1	TRBV9	TRBJ2-2	TGTGCCAGCAGCTTCCGTCCGGGACAGATGAACACCGGGGAGCTGTTTTTT	CASSFRPGQMNTGELFF
once	.	TRBV6-6	TRBJ1-5	TGTGCCAGCAGCGTAGGAAATAGCAATCAGCCCCAGCATTTT	CASSVGNSNQPQHF
.	TRBD2	TRBV11-2	TRBJ2-5	TGTGCCAGCAGCTTAGATCGCGGACTAGATGGCGAGACCCAGTACTTC	CASSLDRGLDGETQYF